This TCR beta chain was obtained from a study of shared clonotypes between healthy human individuals. Genomic DNA of every subset was divided equally among multiple immunoSEQ plates. The method was immunoSEQ multiplex PCR; TCRdb's version includes in-frame clones alone and lacks a portion of them. Of roughly 530,000 clones listed, about 96% are singletons. From germline, CDR1 is KGHSH and CDR2 LQKENI. V lost 1 base to trimming and J lost 5 bases, with 15 bases between them. The CDR3 loop spans 15 amino acids. This TCR was recovered from a woman aged 25 to 39 in good health. The chain uses TRBV18 and TRBJ2-7; D call uncertain. Sequencing used naive CD4+ T cells sorted from blood. Subset described: CD45RA+ positively selected. CDR3 DNA sequence: TGTGCCAGCTCACCACAACCACAGAACCCCCACGAGCAGTACTTC. Translated: CASSPQPQNPHEQYF.